The entry below describes one T cell receptor (beta chain). This clone registers as hyperexpanded (1% or more) within its sample. Its antigen remains unidentified. Throughout, gene names and germline sequences are given for the mouse. The DNA ends 1 residue before the CDR3 does, and the rest of the CDR3 is filled in from the germline J gene. This specimen belongs to a study of tissue T cells after allogeneic stem cell transplantation (dated by TCRdb to the early 2020s). Context from the whole study: The study profiled TCR beta repertoires in many tissues obtained from research autopsies of patients with and without GVHD, and also in mouse models of GVHD. The human part of the study was a prospective observational study with no blinding and no randomization. Study-wide findings and limitations: In both patients and mice, T cells from blood and spleen picked up only a limited part of the TCR repertoire that was detected in tissues. The study did not establish which tissue TCRs were alloreactive or antigen-specific, and some clones may have been host cells that persisted. Within patients, how anatomically similar the tissues were was a key factor in shaping TCR repertoire composition, regardless of disease or transplant status. A small and clinically heterogeneous patient cohort was studied, and sampling depth was acknowledged as a limitation. Only a few T cell clones appeared in more than one patient, yet motif-based clustering showed tissue-specific repertoire signatures that were shared between patients.

The protocol used for the library was the immunoSEQ multiplex PCR assay. Adaptive Biotechnologies performed TCRbeta CDR3 sequencing at survey depth and reported CDR3 sequences, V/J genes, productive frequency, and template counts. Amplification of TCR beta CDR3 regions was performed from genomic DNA rather than from RNA. On the authors' methods: Pairwise repertoire overlap between tissues was quantified with Jensen-Shannon divergence, where 1 means complete divergence and 0 identical. Based on pairwise JSD values, tissues were grouped by single-linkage agglomerative hierarchical clustering, and the results were shown as dendrograms. All patient samples were analyzed with GLIPH2 using simulation_depth 1000, kmer_min_depth 3 and cdr3_length_cutoff 8, and only groups containing more than two unique CDR3s were kept. A standardized tissue-overlap score was generated by extrapolating Jaccard GLIPH-group overlap across patients to a standard repertoire size of 1000 clones. Linear mixed-effect models, with tissue included as a fixed effect and individual included as a random effect, were used to assess associations of diversity with clinical or experimental variables. TCRdb retrieved this table from immuneACCESS and kept in-frame rearrangements only. Not all clones are present; in checked studies, unresolved V genes account for under half, and no reason is known for the remainder. V and J calls and clone size follow that table, whereas D and trimming were derived from the DNA. The sample records roughly 2,500 clones, less than 55% of which are singletons. The leading ten clones occupy roughly 28% of the sample.

The time point label corresponds to: mouse harvest day 7 after allogeneic transplant. Mouse grafts combined 10^7 T-cell-depleted bone marrow cells with 10^6 splenic CD5+ T cells, given via tail vein injection. GVHD in mice was modeled with a major MHC-mismatch B6 (H2b) into BALB/c (H2d) model, and tissues were profiled at day 7 or 14. On day 7 or 14 post-transplant, mouse tissues and retro-orbital blood were harvested with separate sterile tools for each animal, and livers were flushed beforehand. Before genomic DNA isolation with the DNeasy Blood & Tissue Kit, mouse tissues were minced using razor blades in buffered saline. The germline V gene sets CDR1 to NSHNY and CDR2 to SYGAGN. Taken from cysteine to phenylalanine, the CDR3 has 13 residues. Only the CDR3 bases that were read are kept: 36 of them, in frame from base 1. V sheds 0 bases and J sheds 3 bases, leaving 7 bases between their ends.

The sequence was obtained from a female BALB/c mouse given C57BL/6 T cells with graft-versus-host disease after an allogeneic hematopoietic cell transplant. The V gene is TRBV13-1 and the J gene is TRBJ2-7, with no confidently assigned D gene. Sequenced: spleen. The CDR3 protein sequence reads: CASSDEASYEQYF. Partial CDR3 DNA: TGTGCCAGCAGTGATGAGGCCAGCTATGAACAGTAC.